The TCR beta chain described here comes from a study of T cells in Graves' hyperthyroidism and ophthalmopathy. In the study overall: Initial diagnosis, before any treatment, was when peripheral blood was collected.

Exclusion of a patient resulted from uncontrolled infection, other autoimmune disease, pregnancy or lactation. Whole-study findings and limits: By a 13 V-J model, ophthalmopathy was set apart from stable hyperthyroidism.

This clonotype came up many times. What it binds is not known. RNA transcripts yielded amplified TCR beta CDR3 regions. A first-round RT-PCR of the TCR CDR3 used the HTBI primer set. TCRdb used MiXCR to reprocess the multiplex PCR reads, holding one entry per CDR3 protein. The sample contains 360,000 or so distinct CDR3 sequences, approximately 18% of which appear only once. The CDR3 loop spans 14 amino acids. The ends were cut back, 5 bases at V and 3 bases at J, with 13 bases in the middle. Germline V lookup: CDR1 MDHEN, CDR2 SYDVKM. The TCR originated in a woman aged 40 to 50 with Graves' ophthalmopathy. The V gene is TRBV28, the J gene TRBJ1-2; D might be TRBD1 (6 bases). Sequencing was carried out using blood. The CDR3 region has the DNA TGTGCCAGCAGTCCCTACAGGGAATACTATGGCTACACCTTC. Residues: CASSPYREYYGYTF.